This TCR beta chain emerged from a study of persistence of HIV-infected CD4 T cells. Concerning this clone itself: Its antigen is still unknown.

The libraries were made with immunoSEQ version 4 in survey mode. Profiled with immunoSEQ multiplex PCR; TCRdb holds only in-frame clones, not every one. The data show about 16,000 clones, roughly two thirds seen once. Cells were stimulated with CMV-infected fibroblast lysates at roughly 9.1 ug/mL. Sorting selected CD4+ T cells upregulating both CD40 ligand and CD69. This sequence originates from an adult woman with HIV who was CMV-seropositive. The sequencing here drew on CD4+ T cells sorted from PBMCs after 18-hour stimulation, taken from a patient who received antiretroviral therapy.

CDR3 residues: CASSFNSQETQYF. DNA for the CDR3: TGTGCCAGCAGCTTTAACAGCCAAGAGACCCAGTACTTC. This rearrangement joins TRBV5-5 to TRBJ2-5, with D hard to call. Trimming took 2 bases from V and 1 from J, leaving 6 bases between them. The CDR3 has 13 amino acids. CDR1 SGHKS and CDR2 YYEKEE come from the germline V gene (reference sequence).